This record covers a single T cell receptor beta chain. What this receptor recognizes is not known. No qualities accompany the bases; no much larger clone lies one base away. The treatment or condition label, as the study defines it: allogeneic hematopoietic cell transplantation with graft depleted of TCRalphabeta T cells and CD19 B cells. The children who served as transplant recipients had been given grafts of TCRalphabeta/CD19-depleted allogeneic hematopoietic cells. Libraries were made using PCR. TCRdb lists the instrument as Illumina HiSeq 2500. To normalize quantification of the TCRbeta repertoire, the TCR libraries were built with molecular barcoding that relied on unique molecular identifiers. Using fastp trimming at Q25 and MiXCR clonotype assembly, TCRdb reanalyzed the public sequencing data and kept in-frame beta chains. Each record represents a unique CDR3 protein, reported with the most common genes and DNA among its rows. The sample table holds roughly 310,000 distinct CDR3 sequences, of which around 25% were seen once. The ten largest clones add up to approximately 11% of the sample.

The data were obtained in a study of T-cell reconstitution after alpha-beta-depleted transplantation in children (dated by TCRdb to about 2016). With regard to the full study: T-cell immune reconstitution after TCRalphabeta/CD19-depleted allogeneic hematopoietic cell transplantation in children was quantitatively tracked in the study by means of TCR repertoire profiling.

Here is what the overall study found, with its caveats: Apparently early alphabetaT-cell count recovery about two months after transplant reportedly relied on only several hundred rapidly expanded clones derived from non-depleted graft cells. In some patients, the high TCRbeta diversity seen at day 60 was put down to recipient T cells and intrathymic progenitors that had survived conditioning. Over the following months the frequencies of hyperexpanded clones went down, and after one year T-cell counts and TCRbeta diversity were mostly credited to newly produced T cells.

The CDR1 and CDR2 encoded by the germline V gene (reference sequence) are DFQATT and SNEGSKA. From the cysteine up to the phenylalanine, the CDR3 has a length of 17 residues. Just CDR3 DNA is preserved here, 51 bases in frame from base 1. Trimming takes 4 bases off V and 9 bases off J; junction bases not matched to a gene: 16. The sequence derives from a male patient between 10 and 17 years old who had a stem cell transplant for acute lymphoblastic leukemia, so the T cells may come from the graft donor. The source material was PBMCs, mostly from graft donor cells, sampled 180 days after TCRalphabeta/CD19-depleted stem cell transplant. The chain couples TRBV20-1 to TRBJ2-1, and TRBD2 aligns with 12 junction nucleotides. CDR3 reads: CSAKRNLNLAGGAEQFF. The DNA sequence is as follows: TGCAGTGCTAAGAGGAACCTAAATCTAGCGGGAGGGGCTGAGCAGTTCTTC.